A single sample gave rise to the 2 T cell receptor beta chains below, sequenced in a study of blood T cell repertoires in COVID-19. Profiling relied on immunoSEQ multiplex PCR, and the TCRdb table lists in-frame clones only, not all of them. The repertoire consists of around 25,000 clones, with 88% occurring once and the leading ten covering 6% to 8.5%. The source material was peripheral blood. These receptors were obtained from a woman aged 45-59 years with active COVID-19.

V and J are TRBV27 and TRBJ2-5; 8 bases are shared with TRBD2. V trimming: 4 bases; J trimming: 7 bases; junction bases outside the gene matches: 8. Germline V CDR1 and CDR2: MNHEY, SMNVEV (reference sequence). The CDR3 extends over 14 amino acids. This chain's CDR3 is CASSSGLGEATQYF. The DNA for the CDR3 is TGTGCCAGCAGTTCGGGACTAGGGGAGGCGACCCAGTACTTC.

The chain employs TRBV27 and TRBJ1-5, with a possible D match to TRBD1 (5 bases). V was clipped by 4 bases and J by 2 bases, with 18 bases between them. CDR1 and CDR2 (germline): MNHEY, SMNVEV (reference sequence). This CDR3 contains 17 residues. The DNA for the CDR3 is TGTGCCAGCAGTTCATTCTCCGGGGCGGGGGGCAATCAGCCCCAGCATTTT. Amino acids: CASSSFSGAGGNQPQHF.